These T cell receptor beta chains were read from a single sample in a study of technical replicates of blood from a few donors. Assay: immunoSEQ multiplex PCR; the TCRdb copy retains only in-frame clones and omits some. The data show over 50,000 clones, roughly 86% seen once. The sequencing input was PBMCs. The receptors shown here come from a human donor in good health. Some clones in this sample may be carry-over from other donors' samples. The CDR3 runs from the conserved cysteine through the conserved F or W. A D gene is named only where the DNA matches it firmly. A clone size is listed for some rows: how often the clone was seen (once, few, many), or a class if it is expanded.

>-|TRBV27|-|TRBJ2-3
CASRTPGVGTDTQYF
TGTGCCAGCAGGACCCCGGGAGTGGGCACAGATACGCAGTATTTT
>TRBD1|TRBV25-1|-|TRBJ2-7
CASIRVNGQGAGEQYF
TGTGCCAGCATCCGGGTAAATGGACAGGGGGCAGGAGAGCAGTACTTC
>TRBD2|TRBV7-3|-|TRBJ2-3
CASSQRPSGGTGDTQYF
TGTGCCAGCAGCCAACGGCCTAGCGGGGGGACGGGGGATACGCAGTATTTT
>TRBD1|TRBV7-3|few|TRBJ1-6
CASSVGDRAYGSPLHF
TGTGCCAGCAGCGTCGGGGACAGGGCCTACGGTTCACCCCTCCACTTT
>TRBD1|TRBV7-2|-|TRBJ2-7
CASSPRQGSYEQYF
TGTGCCAGCAGCCCCAGACAGGGGTCGTACGAGCAGTACTTC
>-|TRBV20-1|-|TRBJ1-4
CIFRVNEKLFF
TGCATTTTCAGGGTGAACGAAAAACTGTTTTTT
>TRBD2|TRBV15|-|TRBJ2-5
CATSRDGEGETQYF
TGTGCCACCAGCAGAGATGGGGAGGGAGAGACCCAGTACTTC
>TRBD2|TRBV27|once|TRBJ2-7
CASSPPGLMRYEQYF
TGTGCCAGCAGTCCACCGGGACTAATGCGTTACGAGCAGTACTTC
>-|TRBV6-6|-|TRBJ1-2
CASKQDFSDGYTF
TGTGCCAGCAAACAGGATTTTTCAGATGGCTACACCTTC
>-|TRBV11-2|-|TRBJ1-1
CASSFLQGLGTEAFF
TGTGCCAGCAGCTTCCTCCAGGGGCTAGGGACTGAAGCTTTCTTT
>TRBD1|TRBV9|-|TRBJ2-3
CASSGTGTDTQYF
TGTGCCAGCAGCGGGACAGGAACAGATACGCAGTATTTT
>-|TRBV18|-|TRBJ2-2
CASSPAGIPGELFF
TGTGCCAGCTCACCTGCAGGGATCCCCGGGGAGCTGTTTTTT
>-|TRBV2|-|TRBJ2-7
CASRVGAYEQYF
TGTGCCAGCAGGGTAGGGGCATACGAGCAGTACTTC
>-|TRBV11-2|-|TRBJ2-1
CASSPTARGGTYNEQFF
TGTGCCAGCAGCCCCACTGCTCGCGGGGGCACCTACAATGAGCAGTTCTTC
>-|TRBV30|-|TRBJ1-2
CAWSGHTYGYTF
TGTGCCTGGAGCGGACATACCTATGGCTACACCTTC
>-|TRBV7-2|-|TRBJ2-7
CASSPGGKTYEQYF
TGTGCCAGCAGCCCCGGGGGTAAGACCTACGAGCAGTACTTC
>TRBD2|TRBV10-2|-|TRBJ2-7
CASSSSKFKAGIDSYEQYF
TGCGCCAGCAGTTCCTCTAAGTTCAAAGCGGGGATCGACTCCTACGAGCAGTACTTC
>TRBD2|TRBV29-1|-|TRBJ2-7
CSVVPLTSGTYEQYF
TGCAGCGTTGTGCCCTTAACTAGCGGGACCTACGAGCAGTACTTC
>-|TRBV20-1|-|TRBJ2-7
CSASAQNEQYF
TGCAGTGCCTCCGCCCAGAACGAGCAGTACTTC
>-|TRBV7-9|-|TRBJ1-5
CASSPQDSGNQPQHF
TGTGCCAGCAGCCCCCAAGACAGCGGCAATCAGCCCCAGCATTTT
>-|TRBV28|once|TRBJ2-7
CASVGTSISSEQYF
TGTGCCAGCGTCGGGACTTCAATCTCGTCCGAGCAGTACTTC
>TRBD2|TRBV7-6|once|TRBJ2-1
CASSLTRETYNEQFF
TGTGCCAGCAGCTTAACGCGGGAGACCTACAATGAGCAGTTCTTC
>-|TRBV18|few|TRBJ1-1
CASSPPGREATEAFF
TGTGCCAGCTCACCACCGGGCAGGGAGGCCACTGAAGCTTTCTTT
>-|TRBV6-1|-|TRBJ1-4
CASLLGAGTNEKLFF
TGTGCCAGCCTCTTAGGGGCTGGAACTAATGAAAAACTGTTTTTT
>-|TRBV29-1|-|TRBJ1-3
CSASGNSGNTIYF
TGCAGCGCTTCAGGGAACTCTGGAAACACCATATATTTT
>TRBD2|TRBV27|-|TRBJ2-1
CASSFWTSGSYNEQFF
TGTGCCAGCAGTTTCTGGACTAGCGGCTCCTACAATGAGCAGTTCTTC
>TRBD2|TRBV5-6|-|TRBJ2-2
CASSFSGRSTGELFF
TGTGCCAGCAGCTTTAGCGGGAGGAGTACCGGGGAGCTGTTTTTT
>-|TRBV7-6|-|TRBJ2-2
CASSLFAGPIKAGELFF
TGTGCCAGCAGCTTATTTGCGGGGCCCATCAAGGCCGGGGAGCTGTTTTTT
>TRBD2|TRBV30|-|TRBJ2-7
CAWTSGAYEQYF
TGTGCCTGGACTAGCGGGGCCTACGAGCAGTACTTC
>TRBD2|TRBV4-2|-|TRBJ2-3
CASSLIAGTSTDTQYF
TGTGCCAGCAGCCTTATAGCGGGAACCTCCACAGATACGCAGTATTTT
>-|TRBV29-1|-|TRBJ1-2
CSVEERISGFGGYTF
TGCAGCGTTGAAGAACGGATTTCGGGTTTTGGTGGCTACACCTTC
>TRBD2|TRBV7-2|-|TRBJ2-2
CASSLASGGGGELFF
TGTGCCAGCAGCCTAGCTAGCGGTGGGGGCGGGGAGCTGTTTTTT
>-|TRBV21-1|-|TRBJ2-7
CASKGLAGEFPYEQYF
TGTGCCAGCAAGGGACTAGCGGGGGAGTTTCCCTACGAGCAGTACTTC
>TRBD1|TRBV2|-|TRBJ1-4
CASRPPGGREKLFF
TGTGCCAGCAGACCCCCAGGGGGAAGGGAAAAACTGTTTTTT
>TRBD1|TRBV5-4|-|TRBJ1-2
CASSLGDRGPTIYGYTF
TGTGCCAGCAGCTTAGGGGACAGGGGTCCAACCATCTATGGCTACACCTTC
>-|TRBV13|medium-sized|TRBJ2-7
CASTLGPTGEYEQYF
TGTGCCAGCACCTTAGGGCCTACGGGAGAGTACGAGCAGTACTTC
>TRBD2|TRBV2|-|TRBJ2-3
CASSELAGVTDTQYF
TGTGCCAGCAGTGAGCTAGCGGGAGTCACAGATACGCAGTATTTT
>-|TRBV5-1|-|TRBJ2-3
CASSQLPSTDTQYF
TGCGCCAGCAGCCAACTACCTAGCACAGATACGCAGTATTTT
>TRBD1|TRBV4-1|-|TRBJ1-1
CASSQQDRGRGTEAFF
TGCGCCAGCAGCCAGCAGGACAGGGGGCGCGGGACTGAAGCTTTCTTT
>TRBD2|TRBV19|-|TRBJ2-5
CASRSGGSETQYF
TGTGCCAGTAGGAGCGGGGGGAGCGAGACCCAGTACTTC
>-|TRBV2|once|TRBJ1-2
CASRASFRGYTF
TGTGCCAGCAGGGCATCCTTCAGGGGCTACACCTTC
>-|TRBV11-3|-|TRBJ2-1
CASSLFNNEQFF
TGTGCCAGCAGCTTATTTAACAATGAGCAGTTCTTC
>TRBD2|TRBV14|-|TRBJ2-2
CASSHPGLAGEWTGELFF
TGTGCCAGCAGCCACCCGGGACTAGCGGGAGAATGGACCGGGGAGCTGTTTTTT
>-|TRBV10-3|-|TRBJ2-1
CAISDEGITRVYNEQFF
TGTGCCATCAGTGATGAAGGAATTACACGGGTCTACAATGAGCAGTTCTTC